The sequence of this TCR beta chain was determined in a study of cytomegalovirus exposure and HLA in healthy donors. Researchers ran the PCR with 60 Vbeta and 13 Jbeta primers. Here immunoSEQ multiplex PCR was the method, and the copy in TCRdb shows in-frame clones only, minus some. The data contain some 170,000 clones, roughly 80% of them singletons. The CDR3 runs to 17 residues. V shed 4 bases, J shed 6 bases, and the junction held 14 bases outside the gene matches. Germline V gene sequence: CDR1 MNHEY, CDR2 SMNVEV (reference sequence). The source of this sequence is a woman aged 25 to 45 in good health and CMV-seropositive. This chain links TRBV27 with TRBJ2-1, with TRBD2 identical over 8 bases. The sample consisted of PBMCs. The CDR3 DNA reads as TGTGCCAGCAGTTCGCGTGGGGCGGGGGGAAATATCAATGAGCAGTTCTTC. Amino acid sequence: CASSSRGAGGNINEQFF.